The rows below give T cell receptor beta chains drawn from one sample of a study of OX40 agonist ivuxolimab in advanced cancers. Assay: immunoSEQ multiplex PCR; the TCRdb copy retains only in-frame clones and omits some. In the table there are about 40,000 clones, approximately 84% of which are singletons. The sample was CD4+ or CD8+ T cells sorted from blood, taken in a trial of the OX40 agonist ivuxolimab. The receptors derive from an adult with an advanced solid tumor such as melanoma, head and neck, liver or kidney cancer. CDR3s include the opening cysteine and the closing phenylalanine or tryptophan. The order of the fields is J gene, clone size, D gene, V gene, CDR3 DNA, CDR3 protein. The D gene is left open where the match is weak. Clone size is not always given. Where it is, it says once, few, many or a class for expanded clones.

j_call: TRBJ2-3; clone_size: .; d_call: TRBD1; v_call: TRBV4-1; cdr3_nt: TGCGCCAGCAGCCAAGCGGACAGGGGCAGAAGCACAGATACGCAGTATTTT; cdr3_aa: CASSQADRGRSTDTQYF
j_call: TRBJ2-7; clone_size: .; d_call: TRBD1; v_call: TRBV9; cdr3_nt: TGTGCCAGCAGCGCGGACGGGACAGGTACCTACGAGCAGTACTTC; cdr3_aa: CASSADGTGTYEQYF
j_call: TRBJ2-2; clone_size: .; d_call: .; v_call: TRBV5-4; cdr3_nt: TGTGCCAGCAGCTTGGGCAACACCGGGGAGCTGTTTTTT; cdr3_aa: CASSLGNTGELFF
j_call: TRBJ2-1; clone_size: .; d_call: .; v_call: TRBV27; cdr3_nt: TGTGCCAGCAGTTTGTACAGGACGGACAATGAGCAGTTCTTC; cdr3_aa: CASSLYRTDNEQFF
j_call: TRBJ2-1; clone_size: once; d_call: .; v_call: TRBV25-1; cdr3_nt: TGTGCCAGCAGTGCAACCGGGGTCCCCAACAATGAGCAGTTCTTC; cdr3_aa: CASSATGVPNNEQFF
j_call: TRBJ1-2; clone_size: .; d_call: .; v_call: TRBV7-8; cdr3_nt: TGTGCCAGCAGCCCTATGGAGGCGGCGTGGGACACCTTC; cdr3_aa: CASSPMEAAWDTF
j_call: TRBJ2-2; clone_size: .; d_call: TRBD1; v_call: TRBV7-9; cdr3_nt: TGTGCCAGCAGCCCTCAGGGGGATAACACCGGGGAGCTGTTTTTT; cdr3_aa: CASSPQGDNTGELFF
j_call: TRBJ1-5; clone_size: .; d_call: .; v_call: TRBV9; cdr3_nt: TGTGCCAGCAGCGTGACCGCGGGTACCCAGCCCCAGCATTTT; cdr3_aa: CASSVTAGTQPQHF
j_call: TRBJ2-1; clone_size: .; d_call: .; v_call: TRBV19; cdr3_nt: TGTGCCAGTAGTATTGATACGATGTACAATGAGCAGTTCTTC; cdr3_aa: CASSIDTMYNEQFF
j_call: TRBJ2-1; clone_size: .; d_call: .; v_call: TRBV7-3; cdr3_nt: TGTGCCAGCAGCCCACGGGACGGCAATGAGCAGTTCTTC; cdr3_aa: CASSPRDGNEQFF
j_call: TRBJ2-4; clone_size: .; d_call: .; v_call: TRBV4-1; cdr3_nt: TGCGCCAGCAGCCCCCAGGGGGACGGGAGGGACATTCAGTACTTC; cdr3_aa: CASSPQGDGRDIQYF
j_call: TRBJ2-1; clone_size: medium-sized; d_call: .; v_call: TRBV6-4; cdr3_nt: TGTGCCAGCAGTCTTGCGGAGTCCAATGAGCAGTTCTTC; cdr3_aa: CASSLAESNEQFF
j_call: TRBJ1-1; clone_size: .; d_call: .; v_call: TRBV5-6; cdr3_nt: TGTGCCAGCAGCTACCCCGGCGGGGAGTGGGAAGCTTTCTTT; cdr3_aa: CASSYPGGEWEAFF
j_call: TRBJ2-7; clone_size: .; d_call: .; v_call: TRBV7-9; cdr3_nt: TGTGCCAGCAGGGGGACAAGCCACCCCTCCTACGAGCAGTACTTC; cdr3_aa: CASRGTSHPSYEQYF
j_call: TRBJ1-4; clone_size: few; d_call: TRBD1; v_call: TRBV5-1; cdr3_nt: TGCGCCAGCAGCTTGGTGGAGGGGGCGGGTGAAAAACTGTTTTTT; cdr3_aa: CASSLVEGAGEKLFF
j_call: TRBJ2-7; clone_size: .; d_call: .; v_call: TRBV19; cdr3_nt: TGTGCCAGTAGTATTGGGACGGCCTACGAGCAGTACTTC; cdr3_aa: CASSIGTAYEQYF
j_call: TRBJ1-2; clone_size: .; d_call: TRBD1; v_call: TRBV5-1; cdr3_nt: TGCGCCAGCAGCTTACAGGGGGCGCCGTCCTATGGCTACACCTTC; cdr3_aa: CASSLQGAPSYGYTF
j_call: TRBJ1-1; clone_size: few; d_call: TRBD1; v_call: TRBV9; cdr3_nt: TGTGCCAGCAGCGCCCAGGGGGGGACTGAAGCTTTCTTT; cdr3_aa: CASSAQGGTEAFF
j_call: TRBJ1-1; clone_size: .; d_call: .; v_call: TRBV4-3; cdr3_nt: TGCGCCAGCAGCCAAGACCCAGGGACCACTGAAGCTTTCTTT; cdr3_aa: CASSQDPGTTEAFF
j_call: TRBJ2-7; clone_size: .; d_call: .; v_call: TRBV19; cdr3_nt: TGTGCCAGTAGTCCCGACGGGAGTAACTACGAGCAGTACTTC; cdr3_aa: CASSPDGSNYEQYF
j_call: TRBJ2-1; clone_size: .; d_call: TRBD1; v_call: TRBV7-9; cdr3_nt: TGTGCCAGCAGCTTATTGCAGGGGGCGGACCTCAATGAGCAGTTCTTC; cdr3_aa: CASSLLQGADLNEQFF
j_call: TRBJ2-3; clone_size: .; d_call: TRBD1; v_call: TRBV10-3; cdr3_nt: TGTGCCATCAGCGCGACAGGGAGTACTAGCACAGATACGCAGTATTTT; cdr3_aa: CAISATGSTSTDTQYF
j_call: TRBJ1-5; clone_size: .; d_call: .; v_call: TRBV13; cdr3_nt: TGTGCCAGCAGCCTCAGGGGCGGGGGTCAGCCCCAGCATTTT; cdr3_aa: CASSLRGGGQPQHF
j_call: TRBJ2-7; clone_size: .; d_call: TRBD1; v_call: TRBV7-6; cdr3_nt: TGTGCCAGCAGCCCCCGACAGGGGCCCTACGAGCAGTACTTC; cdr3_aa: CASSPRQGPYEQYF
j_call: TRBJ2-5; clone_size: .; d_call: TRBD2; v_call: TRBV7-9; cdr3_nt: TGTGCCAGCAGCACCCGACTAGCGGGGGGCCGGTACCAAGAGACCCAGTACTTC; cdr3_aa: CASSTRLAGGRYQETQYF
j_call: TRBJ2-1; clone_size: .; d_call: TRBD1; v_call: TRBV12-5; cdr3_nt: TGCGCAACGGGGACAGATTTCAATGAGCAGTTCTTC; cdr3_aa: CATGTDFNEQFF
j_call: TRBJ1-3; clone_size: few; d_call: .; v_call: TRBV19; cdr3_nt: TGTGCCAGTAGCCCCGCCCTGGGAAACACCATATATTTT; cdr3_aa: CASSPALGNTIYF
j_call: TRBJ2-2; clone_size: .; d_call: .; v_call: TRBV19; cdr3_nt: TGTGCCAGTAGGACCACAGGGATCGGGGAGCTGTTTTTT; cdr3_aa: CASRTTGIGELFF
j_call: TRBJ1-6; clone_size: .; d_call: .; v_call: TRBV7-3; cdr3_nt: TGTGCCAGCAGCTTAGGCGGCTCTAATTCACCCCTCCACTTT; cdr3_aa: CASSLGGSNSPLHF
j_call: TRBJ2-1; clone_size: .; d_call: TRBD2; v_call: TRBV7-9; cdr3_nt: TGTGCCAGCTCAGCTAGCGGGATAGTCAATGAGCAGTTCTTC; cdr3_aa: CASSASGIVNEQFF
j_call: TRBJ2-7; clone_size: .; d_call: TRBD2; v_call: TRBV19; cdr3_nt: TGTGCCAGTAGTACTAGCGGGTTCTCCTACGAGCAGTACTTC; cdr3_aa: CASSTSGFSYEQYF
j_call: TRBJ1-6; clone_size: .; d_call: .; v_call: TRBV4-3; cdr3_nt: TGCGCCAGCAGCCAAGAATCCAACTATAATTCACCCCTCCACTTT; cdr3_aa: CASSQESNYNSPLHF
j_call: TRBJ2-3; clone_size: once; d_call: .; v_call: TRBV10-3; cdr3_nt: TGTGCCATCAGTGAGGGAACAGATACGCAGTATTTT; cdr3_aa: CAISEGTDTQYF
j_call: TRBJ2-7; clone_size: .; d_call: .; v_call: TRBV2; cdr3_nt: TGTGCCAGCAGCGCCCTACTGACAGTTCTACGAGAGGTGAAGCAGTACTTC; cdr3_aa: CASSALLTVLREVKQYF
j_call: TRBJ1-5; clone_size: .; d_call: .; v_call: TRBV27; cdr3_nt: TGTGCCAGCAGCCAGGGTGGCAATCAGCCCCAGCATTTT; cdr3_aa: CASSQGGNQPQHF
j_call: TRBJ2-1; clone_size: .; d_call: TRBD2; v_call: TRBV7-8; cdr3_nt: TGTGCCAGCAGCTCAAGCGGGAGGGAGGGCGATGAGCAGTTCTTC; cdr3_aa: CASSSSGREGDEQFF
j_call: TRBJ2-7; clone_size: .; d_call: TRBD1; v_call: TRBV9; cdr3_nt: TGTGCCAGCAGCCCGCGACAGGGGGCTTACGAGCAGTACTTC; cdr3_aa: CASSPRQGAYEQYF
j_call: TRBJ1-6; clone_size: .; d_call: TRBD1; v_call: TRBV6-1; cdr3_nt: TGTGCCAGCAGGGACCTGACAGGGGGCGGATCACCCCTCCACTTT; cdr3_aa: CASRDLTGGGSPLHF
j_call: TRBJ2-7; clone_size: .; d_call: .; v_call: TRBV19; cdr3_nt: TGTGCCAGTAGTATAGAGGACAGCAGCTCCTACGAGCAGTACTTC; cdr3_aa: CASSIEDSSSYEQYF
j_call: TRBJ1-5; clone_size: .; d_call: TRBD1; v_call: TRBV30; cdr3_nt: TGTGCCTGGAACAGGGGGGGTCAGCCCCAGCATTTT; cdr3_aa: CAWNRGGQPQHF
j_call: TRBJ2-7; clone_size: .; d_call: TRBD2; v_call: TRBV5-4; cdr3_nt: TGTGCCAGCAGCTTAGGCACTAGCGGCTACGAGCAGTACTTC; cdr3_aa: CASSLGTSGYEQYF
j_call: TRBJ2-7; clone_size: .; d_call: TRBD1; v_call: TRBV7-3; cdr3_nt: TGTGCCAGCAGCTACTGGACAGGGGGCTCCTACGAGCAGTACTTC; cdr3_aa: CASSYWTGGSYEQYF
j_call: TRBJ2-7; clone_size: .; d_call: .; v_call: TRBV4-2; cdr3_nt: TGTGCCAGCAGCCAAGATCAAGACCTACCATCCTACGAGCAGTACTTC; cdr3_aa: CASSQDQDLPSYEQYF
j_call: TRBJ2-7; clone_size: .; d_call: TRBD2; v_call: TRBV7-6; cdr3_nt: TGTGCCAGCAGCCTTAGCGGGAGTTACGAGCAGTACTTC; cdr3_aa: CASSLSGSYEQYF
j_call: TRBJ1-4; clone_size: once; d_call: .; v_call: TRBV4-3; cdr3_nt: TGCGCCAGCAGCCAAGACAGGGCGACTAATGAAAAACTGTTTTTT; cdr3_aa: CASSQDRATNEKLFF
j_call: TRBJ2-7; clone_size: .; d_call: .; v_call: TRBV11-1; cdr3_nt: TGTGCCAGTAAAGAGCGGTACCTCTCCTACGAGCAGTACTTC; cdr3_aa: CASKERYLSYEQYF
j_call: TRBJ2-2; clone_size: .; d_call: .; v_call: TRBV6-5; cdr3_nt: TGTGCCAGCAGCAATACCCAGGGGAGCGGGGAGCTGTTTTTT; cdr3_aa: CASSNTQGSGELFF
j_call: TRBJ2-7; clone_size: medium-sized; d_call: .; v_call: TRBV5-4; cdr3_nt: TGTGCCAGCAGCGCCACGGGGTACGAGCAGTACTTC; cdr3_aa: CASSATGYEQYF
j_call: TRBJ2-3; clone_size: .; d_call: .; v_call: TRBV7-7; cdr3_nt: TGTGCCTTGGTTGAGGTCACAGATACGCAGTATTTT; cdr3_aa: CALVEVTDTQYF
j_call: TRBJ1-2; clone_size: .; d_call: TRBD1; v_call: TRBV2; cdr3_nt: TGTGCCAGCAGTGAGAAGGGACAGGGGGCCCATGGCTACACCTTC; cdr3_aa: CASSEKGQGAHGYTF
j_call: TRBJ2-1; clone_size: .; d_call: TRBD2; v_call: TRBV7-2; cdr3_nt: TGTGCCAGCAGCTTCACTAGCGGGGGGGCCTTGGAGCAGTTCTTC; cdr3_aa: CASSFTSGGALEQFF
j_call: TRBJ2-3; clone_size: .; d_call: .; v_call: TRBV7-2; cdr3_nt: TGTGCCACCGGTGGGGCCGGGCGTTTGGATACGCAGTATTTT; cdr3_aa: CATGGAGRLDTQYF
j_call: TRBJ2-7; clone_size: .; d_call: TRBD1; v_call: TRBV5-4; cdr3_nt: TGTGCCAGCAGCTCCCCGGGACAGGGGGCCTACGAGCAGTACTTC; cdr3_aa: CASSSPGQGAYEQYF
j_call: TRBJ1-1; clone_size: .; d_call: .; v_call: TRBV29-1; cdr3_nt: TGCAGCGTTGCCCCAGGGAACACTGAAGCTTTCTTT; cdr3_aa: CSVAPGNTEAFF
j_call: TRBJ1-2; clone_size: .; d_call: .; v_call: TRBV7-3; cdr3_nt: TGTGCCAGCAGCCCGGGAGAGTTCCGGGGCTACACCTTC; cdr3_aa: CASSPGEFRGYTF